This entry concerns a single T cell receptor beta chain. This sample is drawn from a study of blood T cell repertoires in COVID-19. Study-wide context: PBMCs, B-cell-depleted T cells, or T cells were the source of the cDNA or gDNA that made up the material.

The V segment lost 3 bases and the J segment 2 bases; nucleotides outside the gene matches: 9. Germline V gene lookup returns CDR1 LGHNA and CDR2 YSLEER. This CDR3 is built from 17 residues. As processed by the authors: Estimates of nucleated cell counts were drawn from the amplification of reference gene primers. Sequencing used immunoSEQ multiplex PCR; TCRdb keeps in-frame clones, though not all of them. V and J calls plus clone size are reproduced from that table; the DNA served to infer D and trimming. The data contain approximately 93,000 clones, 88% of them singletons. Followed longitudinally, the Seattle patients had been enrolled during active infection.

The V gene is TRBV4-3, the J gene TRBJ2-1; 8 bases map to TRBD2. Sequenced input: peripheral blood. This receptor was obtained from a man aged 50 or older with COVID-19, enrolled during active disease. CDR3 loop: CASSHAGGGGTYNEQFF. In DNA form, the CDR3 reads TGCGCCAGCAGCCACGCTGGTGGCGGGGGGACCTACAATGAGCAGTTCTTC.